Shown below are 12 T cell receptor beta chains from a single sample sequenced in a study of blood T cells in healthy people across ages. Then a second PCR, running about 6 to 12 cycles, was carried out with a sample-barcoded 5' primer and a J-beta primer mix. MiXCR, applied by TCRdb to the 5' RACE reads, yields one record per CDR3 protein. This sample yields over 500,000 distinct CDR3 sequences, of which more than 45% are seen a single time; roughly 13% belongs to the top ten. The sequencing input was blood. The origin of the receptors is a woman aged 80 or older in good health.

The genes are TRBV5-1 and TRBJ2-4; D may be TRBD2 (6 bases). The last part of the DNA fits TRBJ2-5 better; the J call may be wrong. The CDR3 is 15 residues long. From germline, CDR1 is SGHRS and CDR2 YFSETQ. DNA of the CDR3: TGCGCCAGCCGCGATGCAGCGGGTATCCAAGAGACCCAGTACTTC. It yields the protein CASRDAAGIQETQYF.

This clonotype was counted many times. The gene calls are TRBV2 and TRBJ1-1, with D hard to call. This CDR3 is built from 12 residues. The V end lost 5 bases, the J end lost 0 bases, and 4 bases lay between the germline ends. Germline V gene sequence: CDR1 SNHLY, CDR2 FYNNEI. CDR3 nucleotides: TGTGCCAGCAGTATCTTGAACACTGAAGCTTTCTTT. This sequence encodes CASSILNTEAFF.

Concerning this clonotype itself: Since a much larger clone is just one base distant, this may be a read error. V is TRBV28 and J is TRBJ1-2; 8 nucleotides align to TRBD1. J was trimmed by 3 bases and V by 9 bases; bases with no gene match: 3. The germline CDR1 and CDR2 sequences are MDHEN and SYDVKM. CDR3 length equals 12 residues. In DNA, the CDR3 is TGTGCCAGTGCGGACAGGGACTATGGCTACACCTTC. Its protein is CASADRDYGYTF.

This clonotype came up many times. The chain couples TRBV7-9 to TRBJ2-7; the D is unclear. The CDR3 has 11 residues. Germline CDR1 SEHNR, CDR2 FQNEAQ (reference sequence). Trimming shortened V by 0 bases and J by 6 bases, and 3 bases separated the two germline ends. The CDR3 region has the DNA TGTGCCAGCAGCTTAGCGGTCGAGCAGTACTTC. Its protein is CASSLAVEQYF.

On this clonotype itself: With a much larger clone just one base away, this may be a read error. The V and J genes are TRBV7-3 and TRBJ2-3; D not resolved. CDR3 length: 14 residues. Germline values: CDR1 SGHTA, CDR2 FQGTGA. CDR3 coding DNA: TGTGTCAGCAGCCGCCTGGGGATCACAGATACGCAGTATTTT. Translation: CVSSRLGITDTQYF.

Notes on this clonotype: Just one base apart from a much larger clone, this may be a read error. The CDR3 DNA sequence: TGTGCCACCCAAAACGGCCTCTACAATGAGCAGTACTTC. Protein sequence: CATQNGLYNEQYF. The V and J genes are TRBV24-1 and TRBJ2-1, with D uncertain. The tail of the sequence fits TRBJ2-7 better, so the J call may be wrong. This CDR3 has 13 residues. Germline V gene sequence: CDR1 KGHDR, CDR2 SFDVKD.

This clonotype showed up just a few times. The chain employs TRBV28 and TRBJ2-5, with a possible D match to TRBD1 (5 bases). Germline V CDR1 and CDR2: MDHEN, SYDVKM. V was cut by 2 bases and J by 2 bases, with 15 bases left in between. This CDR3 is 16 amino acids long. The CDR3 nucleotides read TGTGCCAGCAGTTTACTTGCAGGGAAGGTTCAAGAGACCCAGTACTTC. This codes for CASSLLAGKVQETQYF.

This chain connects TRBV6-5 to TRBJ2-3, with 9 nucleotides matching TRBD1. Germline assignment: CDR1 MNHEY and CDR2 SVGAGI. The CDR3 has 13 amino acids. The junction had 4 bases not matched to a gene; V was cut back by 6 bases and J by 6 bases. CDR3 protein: CASRRTGVDTQYF. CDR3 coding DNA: TGTGCCAGCAGAAGGACAGGGGTGGATACGCAGTATTTT.

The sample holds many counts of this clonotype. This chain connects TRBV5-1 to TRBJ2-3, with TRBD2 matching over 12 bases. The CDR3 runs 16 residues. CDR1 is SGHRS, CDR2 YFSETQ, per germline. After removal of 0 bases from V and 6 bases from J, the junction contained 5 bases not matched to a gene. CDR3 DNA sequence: TGCGCCAGCAGCTTGGCTAGCGGGGGGGCAACGGATACGCAGTATTTT. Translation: CASSLASGGATDTQYF.

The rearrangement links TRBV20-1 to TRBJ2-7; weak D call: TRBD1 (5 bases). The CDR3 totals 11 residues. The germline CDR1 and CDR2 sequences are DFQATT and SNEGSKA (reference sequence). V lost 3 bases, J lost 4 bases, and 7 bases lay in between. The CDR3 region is CSASRQYEQYF. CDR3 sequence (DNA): TGCAGTGCTAGTCGACAGTACGAGCAGTACTTC.

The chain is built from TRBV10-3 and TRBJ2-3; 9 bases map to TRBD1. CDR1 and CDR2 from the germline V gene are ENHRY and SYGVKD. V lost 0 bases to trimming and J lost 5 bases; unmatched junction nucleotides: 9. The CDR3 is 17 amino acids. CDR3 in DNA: TGTGCCATCAGTGAGTCCATGCGGACAGGGGCTGAAGATACGCAGTATTTT. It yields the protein CAISESMRTGAEDTQYF.

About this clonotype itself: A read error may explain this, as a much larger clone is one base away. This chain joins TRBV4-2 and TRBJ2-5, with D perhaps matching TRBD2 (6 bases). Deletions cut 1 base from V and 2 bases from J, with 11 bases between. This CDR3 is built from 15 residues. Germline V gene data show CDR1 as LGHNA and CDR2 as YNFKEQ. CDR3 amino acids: CASSQGMAGQETQYF. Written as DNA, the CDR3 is TGTGCCAGCAGCCAAGGGATGGCGGGGCAAGAGACCCAGTACTTC.